This section outlines one T cell receptor (beta chain) sequence together with its context. The CDR3 is 14 residues long. CDR1 MDHEN and CDR2 SYDVKM come from the germline V gene. V was cut by 1 base and J by 6 bases, with 12 bases left in between. These data belong to a study of blood T cell repertoires in COVID-19. The wider study: Acute and convalescent COVID-19 samples came from the United States, Italy and Spain.

Sequenced by immunoSEQ multiplex PCR; TCRdb stores in-frame clones only, minus some. The data hold 150,000 to 200,000 clones, with around 82% observed a single time. J is TRBJ1-2 and V is TRBV28; maybe TRBD1 (5 bases). This TCR was recovered from a man in his forties who had recovered from COVID-19. The sequencing sample was made of PBMCs or T cells enriched from blood (not recorded which). CDR3: CASSLYAQANGYTF. The CDR3 coding sequence is TGTGCCAGCAGTTTATATGCACAGGCCAATGGCTACACCTTC.